Below are 8 T cell receptor beta chains sequenced from a single sample in a study of monozygotic twins with inflammatory bowel disease. TCRdb re-called the 5' RACE reads, yielding one record per CDR3 amino acid sequence without DNA. This table holds around 410,000 distinct CDR3 sequences. Sequenced: blood. The receptor source for this set is a human donor with ulcerative colitis or Crohn's disease, or a healthy co-twin of an affected twin (not recorded which).

The gene calls are TRBV12-3 or TRBV12-4 and TRBJ2-2; TCRdb calls TRBD1, which cannot be checked without DNA. The CDR3 is 14 residues long. The chain's CDR3 is CCMAKQGMLGELFF.

J is TRBJ2-1 and V is TRBV6-2 or TRBV6-3; TCRdb's assignment of TRBD2 cannot be checked, as there is no DNA. The CDR3 covers 14 residues. Germline values: CDR1 MNHEY, CDR2 SVGEGT. The CDR3 loop is CASTTSGWGNEQFF.

V and J are TRBV7-3 and TRBJ2-1; TCRdb lists TRBD1, though no DNA is available to test this call. The CDR3 covers 16 residues. Looked up from germline, CDR1 is SGHTA and CDR2 is FQGTGA. CDR3 residues: CASSSLTGTVAGEQFF. The entire variable domain, with the rest obtained from reference TRBV7-3 and TRBJ2-1, is as follows: GAGVSQTPSNKVTEKGKYVELRCDPISGHTALYWYRQSLGQGPEFLIYFQGTGAADDSGLPNDRFFAVRPEGSVSTLKIQRTERGDSAVYLCASSSLTGTVAGEQFFGPGTRLTVL.

The rearrangement links TRBV18 to TRBJ2-1; TCRdb designates TRBD2, a call that cannot be tested without DNA. The germline V gene has CDR1 KGHSH and CDR2 LQKENI. This CDR3 comprises 14 residues. CDR3 protein: CASSPGLAGIFQFF.

The V and J genes are TRBV30 and TRBJ1-6. The CDR3 spans 13 residues. The V gene's germline CDR1 is GTSNPN and CDR2 SVGIG (reference sequence). CDR3 sequence reads: CAWSDGWGTPLHF.

CDR3 region: CAWSTSGQGAIYF. The rearrangement joins TRBV30 to TRBJ1-3; TCRdb lists TRBD1, though no DNA is available to test this call. Germline values: CDR1 GTSNPN, CDR2 SVGIG (reference sequence). The CDR3 runs 13 residues.

The chain couples TRBV4-3 to TRBJ2-1; TCRdb proposes TRBD1, but this gene call is untestable without DNA. Germline V gene sequence: CDR1 LGHNA, CDR2 YSLEER. The CDR3 runs to 17 residues. CDR3 amino acids: CASSQEPGQGVGNEQFF.

The gene calls are TRBV7-9 and TRBJ2-7; TCRdb gives TRBD1 as the D gene, but with no DNA this cannot be confirmed. Germline CDR1 and CDR2: SEHNR and FQNEAQ (reference sequence). There are 13 residues in the CDR3. CDR3 residues: CASSGNRVYEQYF.